This TCR beta chain was profiled in a study of T cell changes during pregnancy in multiple sclerosis. Trimming removed 5 bases from V and 0 bases from J; junction bases left unmatched: 10. Germline V CDR1 and CDR2: SEHNR, FQNEAQ (reference sequence). This CDR3 region has 16 residues. Clones were sequenced by immunoSEQ multiplex PCR, and TCRdb holds only the in-frame ones, with some missing. The sample shows 15,000 or so clones, 65% to 90% of them seen only once. The source material was CD8+ T cells from peripheral blood mononuclear cells, sampled in the first trimester of pregnancy. This sequence joins TRBV7-9 and TRBJ2-7; TRBD1 matches at 7 bases. This receptor was identified in a female donor with multiple sclerosis, enrolled in a pregnancy study. CDR3 sequence: CASSIQTGSSSYEQYF. CDR3 sequence (DNA): TGTGCCAGCAGCATCCAGACAGGGTCCAGCTCCTACGAGCAGTACTTC.